This TCR beta chain is from a study of T cell responses to AZD1222 COVID-19 vaccine (dated by TCRdb to the early 2020s). In the study overall: AZD1222 recipients with second doses at about 4 weeks or about 12 weeks were pooled, because spike-specific TCR depth and breadth did not differ between schedules. TCR sequencing covered 233 trial participants: roughly 200 given two doses of AZD1222 and 26 given two doses of MenACWY control vaccine. Trial participants were enrolled into age subgroups of 18-55, 56-69 and 70-plus years, which contained about 150, 28 and 57 TCR-sequenced participants, respectively.

The CDR3 regions of human TCRbeta chains were analyzed by immunosequencing. On the authors' methods: Repertoire TCRs were matched against a reference library of SARS-CoV-2-specific TCRs generated with the MIRA antigen-specificity platform. Breadth was defined as the fraction of unique TCRs that were SARS-CoV-2-associated, and depth was defined as the fraction of total T cells that were SARS-CoV-2-associated. Using the MIRA data, every spike-specific TCR was mapped to the spike region that the TCR reacted to and assigned to either a CD4 or a CD8 class. Log10-transformed breadth and depth values were compared by one-way ANOVA with Sidak's multiple comparisons tests. In TCRdb, the immuneACCESS table is reduced to in-frame sequences with V and J assigned. These tables do not hold every clone; where another copy was compared, an unresolved V gene accounts for under half, and the others remain unexplained. The DNA was the basis for D and trimming; V, J and clone size are from that table. The sample data list about 73,000 clones, and more than 70% of these were observed just once. About 20% of the sample lies in the top ten.

Study-wide findings and limitations: Reportedly, close to half of the unique spike-specific TCRs recognized epitopes lying outside the regions that are mutated in the B.1.351 and B.1.1.7 variants. The 56-69-year group was small, and its depth increase did not reach significance, likely because of low power. Conclusions about previously exposed vaccinees are limited, since just five or six AZD1222 recipients were seropositive for SARS-CoV-2 at baseline. The whole spike protein was spanned by vaccine-associated CD4 TCRs, and dominant responses were seen in regions 160-218 and 743-854. Spike-specific TCR breadth and depth rose significantly after two AZD1222 doses compared with day 0 and with MenACWY recipients. Most participants were white British and females outnumbered males, and the authors suggested that clonal diversity may have been underestimated. Because no samples from the day 14 peak response were available, repertoires could be characterized only after the peak T cell response.

This clone was recorded once. The clone's antigen remains unknown. Qualities for individual bases were not recorded, and no much larger clone is one base off. The CDR3 goes from the cysteine to the phenylalanine over 16 residues. The kept DNA is CDR3 alone, 48 bases in frame from the first base. The germline V gene sets CDR1 to SGHTA and CDR2 to FQGTGA. Deletion took 4 bases off V and 5 bases off J, with a span of 20 bases between the germline ends. The time point label corresponds to: baseline before first vaccination. Samples from vaccinated people were obtained from the UK trials COV001 and COV002, which included a single-blind randomized controlled phase 2/3 trial of AZD1222 (ChAdOx1 nCoV-19) in healthy adults. For TCRbeta chain sequencing, PBMC samples were collected from trial participants at day 0 and at day 28 after the second dose.

This clonotype originated in an adult in good health. This sample comprised peripheral blood, obtained on day 0 of AZD1222 vaccination. The rearranged segments are TRBV7-3 and TRBJ1-2, with a weak D call of TRBD1 (5 bases match). The sequence in DNA is TGTGCCAGCAGCTCGGGACGCGTGCCCCGGGAGTATGGCTACACCTTC. The encoded protein is CASSSGRVPREYGYTF.